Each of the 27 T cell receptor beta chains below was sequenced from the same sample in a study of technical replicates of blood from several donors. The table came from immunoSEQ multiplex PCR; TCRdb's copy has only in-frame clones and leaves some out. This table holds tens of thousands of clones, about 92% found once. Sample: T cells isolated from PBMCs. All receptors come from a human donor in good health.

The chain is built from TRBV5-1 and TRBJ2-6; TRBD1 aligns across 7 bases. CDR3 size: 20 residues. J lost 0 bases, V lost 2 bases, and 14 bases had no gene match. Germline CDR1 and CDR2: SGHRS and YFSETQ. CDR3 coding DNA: TGCGCCAGCAGCTTAGGGGACAGCTCGCTCCCCAGCTCTGGGGCCAACGTCCTGACTTTC. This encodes CASSLGDSSLPSSGANVLTF.

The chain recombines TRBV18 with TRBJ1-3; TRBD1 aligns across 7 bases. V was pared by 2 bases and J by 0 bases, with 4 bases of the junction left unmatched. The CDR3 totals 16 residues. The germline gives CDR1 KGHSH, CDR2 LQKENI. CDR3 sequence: CASSPTGTVSGNTIYF. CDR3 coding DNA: TGTGCCAGCTCACCAACCGGGACAGTCTCTGGAAACACCATATATTTT.

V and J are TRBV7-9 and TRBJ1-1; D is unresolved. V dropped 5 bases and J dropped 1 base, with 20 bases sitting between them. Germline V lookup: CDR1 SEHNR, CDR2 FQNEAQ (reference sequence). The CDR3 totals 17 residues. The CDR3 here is CASSHYDGSSRNTEAFF. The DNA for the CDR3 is TGTGCCAGCAGCCACTATGATGGGTCGTCAAGGAACACTGAAGCTTTCTTT.

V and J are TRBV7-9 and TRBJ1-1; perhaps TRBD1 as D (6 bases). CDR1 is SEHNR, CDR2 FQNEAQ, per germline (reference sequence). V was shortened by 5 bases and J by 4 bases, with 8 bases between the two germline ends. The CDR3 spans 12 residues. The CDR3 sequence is CASSQGSTEAFF. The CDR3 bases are TGTGCCAGCAGCCAGGGGAGCACTGAAGCTTTCTTT.

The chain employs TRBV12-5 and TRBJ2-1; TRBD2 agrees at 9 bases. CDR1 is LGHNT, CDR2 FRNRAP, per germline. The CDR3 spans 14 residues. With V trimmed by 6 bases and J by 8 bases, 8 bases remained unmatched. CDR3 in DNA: TGTGCTAGTGGACAGAGCGGGAGGAGCGATGAGCAGTTCTTC. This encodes CASGQSGRSDEQFF.

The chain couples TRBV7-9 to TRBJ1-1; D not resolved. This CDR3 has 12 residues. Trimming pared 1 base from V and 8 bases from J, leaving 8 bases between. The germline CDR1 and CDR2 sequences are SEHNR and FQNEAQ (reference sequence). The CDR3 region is CASSLDTGEAFF. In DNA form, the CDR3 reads TGTGCCAGCAGCTTAGATACGGGAGAAGCTTTCTTT. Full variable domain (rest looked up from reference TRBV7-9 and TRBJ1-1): DTGVSQNPRHKITKRGQNVTFRCDPISEHNRLYWYRQTLGQGPEFLTYFQNEAQLEKSRLLSDRFSAERPKGSFSTLEIQRTEQGDSAMYLCASSLDTGEAFFGQGTRLTVV.

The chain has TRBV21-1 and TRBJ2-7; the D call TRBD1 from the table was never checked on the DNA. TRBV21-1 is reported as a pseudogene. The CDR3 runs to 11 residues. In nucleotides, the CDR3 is TGTGCCAGCAGGACAGGGGGCGAGCAGTACTTC. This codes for CASRTGGEQYF.

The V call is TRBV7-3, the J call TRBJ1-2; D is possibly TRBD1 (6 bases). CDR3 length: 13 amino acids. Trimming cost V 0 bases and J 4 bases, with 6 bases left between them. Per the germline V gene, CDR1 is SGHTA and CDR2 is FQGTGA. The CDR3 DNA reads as TGTGCCAGCAGCTTAACAGGGGGCTATGGCTACACCTTC. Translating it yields CASSLTGGYGYTF.

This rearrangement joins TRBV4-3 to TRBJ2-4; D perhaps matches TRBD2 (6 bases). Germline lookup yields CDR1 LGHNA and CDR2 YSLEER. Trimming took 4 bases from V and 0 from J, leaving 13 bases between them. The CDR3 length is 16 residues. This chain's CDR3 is CASSPRLVSAKNIQYF. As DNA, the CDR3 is TGCGCCAGCAGCCCTCGACTAGTATCAGCCAAAAACATTCAGTACTTC.

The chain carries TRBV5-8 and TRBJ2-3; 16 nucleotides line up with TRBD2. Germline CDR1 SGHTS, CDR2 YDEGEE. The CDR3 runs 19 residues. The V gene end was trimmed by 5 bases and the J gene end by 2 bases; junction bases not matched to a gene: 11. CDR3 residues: CASRPPPGLAGGPTDTQYF. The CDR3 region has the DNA TGTGCCAGCAGGCCTCCACCGGGACTAGCGGGAGGGCCCACAGATACGCAGTATTTT.

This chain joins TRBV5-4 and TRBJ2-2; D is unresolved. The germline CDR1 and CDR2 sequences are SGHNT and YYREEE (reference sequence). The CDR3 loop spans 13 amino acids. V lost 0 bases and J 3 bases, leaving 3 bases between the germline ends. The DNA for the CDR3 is TGTGCCAGCAGCTTGGGGCACACCGGGGAGCTGTTTTTT. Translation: CASSLGHTGELFF.

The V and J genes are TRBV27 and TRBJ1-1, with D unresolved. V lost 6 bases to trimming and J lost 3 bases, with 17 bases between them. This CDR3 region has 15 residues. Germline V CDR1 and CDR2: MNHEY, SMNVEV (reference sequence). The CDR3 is CASREGQAGYTEAFF. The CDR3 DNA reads TGTGCCAGCAGAGAGGGTCAGGCAGGTTACACTGAAGCTTTCTTT.

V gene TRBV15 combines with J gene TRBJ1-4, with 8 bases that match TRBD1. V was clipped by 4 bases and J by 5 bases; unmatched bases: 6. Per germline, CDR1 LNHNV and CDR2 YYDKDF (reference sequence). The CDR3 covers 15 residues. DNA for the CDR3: TGTGCCACCAGCACCTTGGACAGGGAAAATGAAAAACTGTTTTTT. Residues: CATSTLDRENEKLFF.

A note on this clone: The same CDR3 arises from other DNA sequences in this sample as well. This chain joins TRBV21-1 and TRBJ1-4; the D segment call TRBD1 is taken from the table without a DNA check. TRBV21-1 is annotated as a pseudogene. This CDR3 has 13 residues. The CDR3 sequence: CASSKGQGEKLFF. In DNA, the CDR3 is TGTGCCAGCAGCAAAGGACAGGGTGAAAAACTGTTTTTT.

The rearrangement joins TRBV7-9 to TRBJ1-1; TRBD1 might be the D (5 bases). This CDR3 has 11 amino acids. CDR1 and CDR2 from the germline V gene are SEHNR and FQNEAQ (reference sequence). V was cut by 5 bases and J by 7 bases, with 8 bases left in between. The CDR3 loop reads CASSVDSEAFF. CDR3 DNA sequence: TGTGCCAGCAGCGTTGACAGTGAAGCTTTCTTT.

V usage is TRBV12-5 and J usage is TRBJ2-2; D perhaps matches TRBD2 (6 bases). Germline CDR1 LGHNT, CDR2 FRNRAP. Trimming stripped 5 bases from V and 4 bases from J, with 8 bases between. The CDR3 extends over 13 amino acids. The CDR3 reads CASGLGLTGELFF. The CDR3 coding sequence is TGTGCTAGTGGTCTGGGACTCACCGGGGAGCTGTTTTTT. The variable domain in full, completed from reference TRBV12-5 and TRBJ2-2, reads DARVTQTPRHKVTEMGQEVTMRCQPILGHNTVFWYRQTMMQGLELLAYFRNRAPLDDSGMPKDRFSAEMPDATLATLKIQPSEPRDSAVYFCASGLGLTGELFFGEGSRLTVL.

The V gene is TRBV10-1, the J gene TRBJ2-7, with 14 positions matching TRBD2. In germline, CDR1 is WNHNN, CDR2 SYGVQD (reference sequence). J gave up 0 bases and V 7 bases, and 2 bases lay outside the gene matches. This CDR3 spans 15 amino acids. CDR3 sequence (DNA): TGCGCCAGCAAAGGGACTAGCGGGAGCTCCTACGAGCAGTACTTC. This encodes CASKGTSGSSYEQYF.

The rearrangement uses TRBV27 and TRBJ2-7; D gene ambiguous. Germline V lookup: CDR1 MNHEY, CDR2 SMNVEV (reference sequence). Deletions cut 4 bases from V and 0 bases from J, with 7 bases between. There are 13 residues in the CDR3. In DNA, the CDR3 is TGTGCCAGCAGTTATCGTCCCTCCTACGAGCAGTACTTC. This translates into CASSYRPSYEQYF.

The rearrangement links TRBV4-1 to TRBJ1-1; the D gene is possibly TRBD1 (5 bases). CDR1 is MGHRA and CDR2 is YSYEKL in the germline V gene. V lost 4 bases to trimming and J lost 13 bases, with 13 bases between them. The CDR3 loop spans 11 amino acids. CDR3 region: CASSPGGIVFF. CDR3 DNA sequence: TGCGCCAGCAGCCCGGGGGGGATAGTTTTCTTT.

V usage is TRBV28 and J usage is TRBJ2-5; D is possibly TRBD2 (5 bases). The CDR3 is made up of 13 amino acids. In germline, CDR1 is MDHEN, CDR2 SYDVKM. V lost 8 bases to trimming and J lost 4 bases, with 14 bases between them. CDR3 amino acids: CASSGLGGETQYF. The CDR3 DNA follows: TGTGCCAGCTCTGGACTCGGAGGAGAGACCCAGTACTTC.

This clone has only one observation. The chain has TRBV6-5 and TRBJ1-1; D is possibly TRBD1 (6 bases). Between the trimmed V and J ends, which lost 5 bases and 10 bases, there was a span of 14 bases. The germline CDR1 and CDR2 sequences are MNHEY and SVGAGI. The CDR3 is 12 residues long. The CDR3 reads CASSRTEGGAFF. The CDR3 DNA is TGTGCCAGCAGTCGGACAGAAGGCGGAGCTTTCTTT.

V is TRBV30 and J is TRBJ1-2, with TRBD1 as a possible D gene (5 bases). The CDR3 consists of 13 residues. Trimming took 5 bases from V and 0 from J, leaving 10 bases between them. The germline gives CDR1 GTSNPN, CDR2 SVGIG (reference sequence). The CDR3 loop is CAWQGRTNYGYTF. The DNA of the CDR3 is TGTGCCTGGCAGGGTAGGACTAACTATGGCTACACCTTC.

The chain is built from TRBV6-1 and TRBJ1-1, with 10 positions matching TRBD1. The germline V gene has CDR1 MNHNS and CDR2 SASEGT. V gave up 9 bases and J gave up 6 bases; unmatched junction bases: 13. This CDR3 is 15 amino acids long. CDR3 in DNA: TGTGCCAGTGGTTTGCGACAGGGGGCATTGGCTGAAGCTTTCTTT. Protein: CASGLRQGALAEAFF.

The DNA for the CDR3 is TGTGCCATCAGTGAACTCCCCACAGATACGCAGTATTTT. Residues: CAISELPTDTQYF. The rearrangement links TRBV10-3 to TRBJ2-3; no clear D gene. The CDR3 is 13 residues long. Germline-derived CDR1 and CDR2 are ENHRY and SYGVKD. Trimming took off 3 bases at V and 2 bases at J, with 6 bases between the two ends.

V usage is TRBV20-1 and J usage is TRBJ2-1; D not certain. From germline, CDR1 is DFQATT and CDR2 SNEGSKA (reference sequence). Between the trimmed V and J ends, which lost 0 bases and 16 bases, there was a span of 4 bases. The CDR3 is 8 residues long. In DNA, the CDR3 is TGCAGTGCTAGAGATCTTTTCTTC. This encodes CSARDLFF.

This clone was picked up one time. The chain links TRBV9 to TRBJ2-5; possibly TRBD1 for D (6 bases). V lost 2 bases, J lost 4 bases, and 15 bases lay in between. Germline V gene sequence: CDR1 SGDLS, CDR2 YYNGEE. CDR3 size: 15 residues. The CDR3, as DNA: TGTGCCAGCAGCGTCCTCCAGGGGAACCGAGAGACCCAGTACTTC. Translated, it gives CASSVLQGNRETQYF.

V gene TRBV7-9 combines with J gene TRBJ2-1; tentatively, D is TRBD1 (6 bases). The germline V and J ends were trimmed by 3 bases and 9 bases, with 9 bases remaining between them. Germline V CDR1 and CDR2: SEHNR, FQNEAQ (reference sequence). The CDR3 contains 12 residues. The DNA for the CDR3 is TGTGCCAGCAGCTTGGGGGCGGGTGAGCAGTTCTTC. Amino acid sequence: CASSLGAGEQFF.